What follows are 5 T cell receptor beta chains derived from one specimen sequenced in a study of T cell responses to AZD1222 COVID-19 vaccine. Sequencing used immunoSEQ multiplex PCR; TCRdb keeps in-frame clones, though not all of them. The table has approximately 120,000 clones, nearly 90% seen once; the top ten hold under 20%. The input for sequencing was peripheral blood, taken on day 0 of AZD1222 vaccination. Receptors were obtained from an adult in good health.

The V call is TRBV5-6, the J call TRBJ2-7; D perhaps matches TRBD2 (5 bases). Germline V gives CDR1 SGHDT, CDR2 YYEEEE. The CDR3 contains 13 residues. Trimming took 4 bases from V and 6 from J, leaving 14 bases between them. The CDR3 bases are TGTGCCAGCAGCCGCCTCGGGGTCGGCGAGCAGTACGTC. Translating it yields CASSRLGVGEQYV.

The chain is built from TRBV29-1 and TRBJ2-5; the D is unclear. Trimming took 6 bases from V and 2 from J, leaving 13 bases between them. Per the germline V gene, CDR1 is SQVTM and CDR2 is ANQGSEA. This CDR3 has 13 residues. This CDR3 reads CSVGQTVQETQYF. In nucleotides, the CDR3 is TGCAGCGTCGGGCAGACGGTACAAGAGACCCAGTACTTC.

This chain links TRBV2 with TRBJ1-2; no firm D call. Germline V gives CDR1 SNHLY, CDR2 FYNNEI. The CDR3 sequence is 13 residues long. V lost 3 bases, J lost 8 bases, and 13 bases lay in between. The CDR3 nucleotides are TGTGCCAGCAGTGAGGTTGGAGTGCAAGGCTACACCTTC. Amino acid sequence: CASSEVGVQGYTF. The full variable domain, in which reference TRBV2 and TRBJ1-2 provide the parts outside the CDR3, is EPEVTQTPSHQVTQMGQEVILRCVPISNHLYFYWYRQILGQKVEFLVSFYNNEISEKSEIFDDQFSVERPDGSNFTLKIRSTKLEDSAMYFCASSEVGVQGYTFGSGTRLTVV.

This clone was seen more than once but under ten times. At the DNA level, this CDR3 is encoded by other sequences in the same sample as well. The chain employs TRBV12-3 or TRBV12-4 and TRBJ1-3; D gene unclear. This CDR3 has 13 amino acids. V lost 5 bases and J lost 1, with 6 bases in between. CDR3: CASSPPSGNTIYF. The CDR3, as DNA: TGTGCCAGCAGTCCGCCGTCTGGAAACACCATATATTTT.

The chain is built from TRBV5-1 and TRBJ1-1; D unclear. The ends were cut back, 0 bases at V and 1 base at J, with 7 bases in the middle. Per germline, CDR1 SGHRS and CDR2 YFSETQ. The CDR3 contains 14 residues. The CDR3 DNA is TGCGCCAGCAGCTTGGGGACCAGGAACACTGAAGCTTTCTTT. It is translated as CASSLGTRNTEAFF.